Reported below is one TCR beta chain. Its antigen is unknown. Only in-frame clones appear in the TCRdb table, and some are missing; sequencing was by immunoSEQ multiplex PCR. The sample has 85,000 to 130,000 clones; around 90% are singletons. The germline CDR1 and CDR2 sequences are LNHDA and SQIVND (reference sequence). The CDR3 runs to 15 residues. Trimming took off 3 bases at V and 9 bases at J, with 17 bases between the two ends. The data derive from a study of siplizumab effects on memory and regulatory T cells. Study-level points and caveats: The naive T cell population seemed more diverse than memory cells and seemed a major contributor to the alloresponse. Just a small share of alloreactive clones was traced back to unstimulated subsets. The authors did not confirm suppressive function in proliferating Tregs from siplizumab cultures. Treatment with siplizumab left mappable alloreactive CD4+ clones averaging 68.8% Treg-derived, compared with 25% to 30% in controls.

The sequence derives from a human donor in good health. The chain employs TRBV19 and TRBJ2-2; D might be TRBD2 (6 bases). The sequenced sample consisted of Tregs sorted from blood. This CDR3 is CASSITGREYRELFF. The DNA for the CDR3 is TGTGCCAGTAGTATCACGGGTCGGGAGTACCGGGAGCTGTTTTTT.